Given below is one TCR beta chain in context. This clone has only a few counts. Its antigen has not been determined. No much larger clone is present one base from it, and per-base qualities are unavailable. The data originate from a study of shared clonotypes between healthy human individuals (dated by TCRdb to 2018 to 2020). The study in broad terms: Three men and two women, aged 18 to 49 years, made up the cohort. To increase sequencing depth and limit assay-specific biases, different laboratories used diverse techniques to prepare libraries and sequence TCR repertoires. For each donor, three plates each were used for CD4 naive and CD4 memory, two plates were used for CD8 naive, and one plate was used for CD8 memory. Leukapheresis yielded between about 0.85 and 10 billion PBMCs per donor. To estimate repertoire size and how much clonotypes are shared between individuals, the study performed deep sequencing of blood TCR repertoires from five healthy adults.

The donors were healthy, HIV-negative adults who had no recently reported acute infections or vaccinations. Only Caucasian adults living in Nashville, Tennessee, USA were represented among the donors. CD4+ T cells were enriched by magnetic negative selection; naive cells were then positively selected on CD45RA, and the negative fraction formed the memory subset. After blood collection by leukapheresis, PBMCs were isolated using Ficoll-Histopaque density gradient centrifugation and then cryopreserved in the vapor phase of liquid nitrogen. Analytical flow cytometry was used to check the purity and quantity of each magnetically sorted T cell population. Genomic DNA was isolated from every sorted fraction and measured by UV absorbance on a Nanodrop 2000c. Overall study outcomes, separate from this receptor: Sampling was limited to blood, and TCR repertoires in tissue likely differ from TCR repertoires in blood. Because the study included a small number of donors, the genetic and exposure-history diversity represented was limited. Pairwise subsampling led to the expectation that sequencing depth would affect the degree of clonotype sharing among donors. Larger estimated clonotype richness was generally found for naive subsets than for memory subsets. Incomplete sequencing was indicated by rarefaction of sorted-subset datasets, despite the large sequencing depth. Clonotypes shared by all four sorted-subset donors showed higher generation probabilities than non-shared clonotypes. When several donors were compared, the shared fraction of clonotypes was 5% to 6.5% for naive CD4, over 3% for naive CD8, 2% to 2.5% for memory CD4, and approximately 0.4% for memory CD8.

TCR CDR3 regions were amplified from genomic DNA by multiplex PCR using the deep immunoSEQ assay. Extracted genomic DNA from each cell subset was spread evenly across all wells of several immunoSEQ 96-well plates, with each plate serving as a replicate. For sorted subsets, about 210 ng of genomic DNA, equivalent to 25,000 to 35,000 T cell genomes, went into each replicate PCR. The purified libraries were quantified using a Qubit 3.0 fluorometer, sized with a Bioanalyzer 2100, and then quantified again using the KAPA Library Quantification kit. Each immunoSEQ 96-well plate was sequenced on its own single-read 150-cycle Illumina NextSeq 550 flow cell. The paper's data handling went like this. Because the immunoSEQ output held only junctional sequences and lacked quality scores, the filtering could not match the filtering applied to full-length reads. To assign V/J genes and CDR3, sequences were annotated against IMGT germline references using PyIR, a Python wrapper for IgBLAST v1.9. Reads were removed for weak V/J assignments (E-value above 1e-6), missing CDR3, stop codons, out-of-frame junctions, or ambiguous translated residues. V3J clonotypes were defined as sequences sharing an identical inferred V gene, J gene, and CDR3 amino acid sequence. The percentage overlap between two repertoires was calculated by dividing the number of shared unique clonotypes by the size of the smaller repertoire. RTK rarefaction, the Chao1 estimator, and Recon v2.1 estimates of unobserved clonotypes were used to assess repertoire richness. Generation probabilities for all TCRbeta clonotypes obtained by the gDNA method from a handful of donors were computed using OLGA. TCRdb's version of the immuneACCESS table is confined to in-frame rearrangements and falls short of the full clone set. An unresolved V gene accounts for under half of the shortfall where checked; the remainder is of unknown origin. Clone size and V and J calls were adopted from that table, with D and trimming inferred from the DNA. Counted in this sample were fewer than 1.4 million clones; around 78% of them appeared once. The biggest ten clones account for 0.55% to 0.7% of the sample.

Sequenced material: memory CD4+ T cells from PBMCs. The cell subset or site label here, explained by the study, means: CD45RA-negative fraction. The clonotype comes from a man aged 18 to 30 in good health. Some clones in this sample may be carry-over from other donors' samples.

The CDR3 region reads CASSNGRAPDTQYF. The DNA sequence is TGTGCCAGTAGTAACGGGAGGGCCCCGGATACGCAGTATTTT. The rearrangement joined TRBV19 to TRBJ2-3; the central 8 bases match TRBD2. Reading from cysteine to phenylalanine, the CDR3 counts 14 amino acids. CDR3 DNA is the only sequence kept; it has 42 bases, read in frame from the first base. Looking up the germline V gene (reference sequence) yields CDR1 LNHDA and CDR2 SQIVND. V loses 4 bases at its end and J loses 6 bases; junction bases beyond the gene matches: 6.